This record covers a single T cell receptor (beta chain). The antigen is not known. The CDR3 spans 12 residues. Trimming cost V 6 bases and J 7 bases; bases outside gene matches: 5. This sample was taken from a study of T cell responses to AZD1222 COVID-19 vaccine. Analysis merged second doses at about 4 or about 12 weeks. The study, taken as a whole, reports: Two doses of AZD1222 preceded a rise in Spike-specific TCR breadth and depth. Baseline seropositives among AZD1222 recipients totaled only five to seven.

The method was immunoSEQ multiplex PCR; TCRdb's version includes in-frame clones alone and lacks a portion of them. This table holds more than 65,000 clones, 70% to 90% found once. This clonotype originated in an adult who received the AZD1222 COVID-19 vaccine. The chain employs TRBV12-3 or TRBV12-4 and TRBJ1-1; the match to TRBD1 covers 7 bases. This sample comprised peripheral blood, obtained 28 days after the second AZD1222 dose. CDR3 bases: TGTGCCAGCAGCATACAGGGGCTTGAAGCTTTCTTT. Protein sequence: CASSIQGLEAFF.